Shown below are 32 T cell receptor beta chains from a single sample sequenced in a study of OX40 agonist ivuxolimab in advanced cancers. TCRdb's copy holds only in-frame clones and misses some; the assay was immunoSEQ multiplex PCR. The sample holds approximately 90,000 clones, about 90% seen once. The source material was CD4+ or CD8+ T cells sorted from blood, sampled in a trial of the OX40 agonist ivuxolimab. The receptors originated from an adult with an advanced solid tumor such as melanoma, head and neck, liver or kidney cancer.

This CDR3 is CASSSGLAGVGEQFF. The CDR3 nucleotides are TGTGCCAGCAGCTCAGGACTAGCGGGAGTGGGTGAGCAGTTCTTC. The rearrangement uses TRBV5-6 and TRBJ2-1, with 13 bases that match TRBD2. Per the germline V gene, CDR1 is SGHDT and CDR2 is YYEEEE. The CDR3 length is 15 residues. With V trimmed by 3 bases and J by 9 bases, 6 bases remained unmatched.

In its sample, this clone was seen a few times. The chain has TRBV2 and TRBJ1-3; D unclear. Deletions cut 3 bases from V and 0 bases from J, with 12 bases between. Germline V gene data show CDR1 as SNHLY and CDR2 as FYNNEI. CDR3 length: 16 residues. The DNA for the CDR3 is TGTGCCAGCAGTGAGGGTGAGATCTTCTCTGGAAACACCATATATTTT. Protein sequence: CASSEGEIFSGNTIYF. The variable domain in full, with the rest retrieved from reference TRBV2 and TRBJ1-3, is EPEVTQTPSHQVTQMGQEVILRCVPISNHLYFYWYRQILGQKVEFLVSFYNNEISEKSEIFDDQFSVERPDGSNFTLKIRSTKLEDSAMYFCASSEGEIFSGNTIYFGEGSWLTVV.

The J gene is TRBJ2-7, the V gene TRBV27; D gene uncertain. The CDR3 is 14 amino acids. The germline V gene encodes CDR1 MNHEY and CDR2 SMNVEV (reference sequence). Trimming took 6 bases from V and 1 from J, leaving 13 bases between them. This chain's CDR3 is CASSHGYGSYEQYF. For the CDR3, the DNA is TGTGCCAGCAGCCACGGTTACGGATCCTACGAGCAGTACTTC.

The gene calls are TRBV10-3 and TRBJ2-3, with TRBD2 as a possible D gene (6 bases). The CDR3 totals 13 residues. Germline V gene lookup returns CDR1 ENHRY and CDR2 SYGVKD. V was shortened by 6 bases and J by 2 bases, with 9 bases between the two germline ends. The CDR3 sequence is CAIRAGPTDTQYF. The CDR3 DNA reads TGTGCCATCAGGGCGGGACCCACAGATACGCAGTATTTT.

This rearrangement joins TRBV10-1 to TRBJ2-1; D is undetermined. Germline V CDR1 and CDR2: WNHNN, SYGVQD (reference sequence). The CDR3 sequence is 14 residues long. V was pared by 0 bases and J by 8 bases, with 11 bases between. CDR3 DNA: TGCGCCAGCAGTGAGTCGCTACTCGGTCATGAGCAGTTCTTC. Translating it yields CASSESLLGHEQFF.

The chain has TRBV29-1 and TRBJ2-7, with 10 positions matching TRBD2. Germline CDR1 reads SQVTM; CDR2 reads ANQGSEA. J gave up 0 bases and V 4 bases, and 3 bases lay outside the gene matches. This CDR3 has 14 amino acids. The CDR3, as DNA: TGCAGCGTTGGGGCTAGCGGGAGCTCCTACGAGCAGTACTTC. Encoded protein: CSVGASGSSYEQYF.

The rearrangement links TRBV19 to TRBJ1-3; a weak D match, TRBD1 (5 bases). CDR1 LNHDA and CDR2 SQIVND come from the germline V gene (reference sequence). Trimming took off 5 bases at V and 2 bases at J, with 16 bases between the two ends. This CDR3 is built from 16 residues. The CDR3 sequence: CASSPGDGIAGNTIYF. DNA for the CDR3: TGTGCCAGTAGTCCCGGGGACGGAATCGCTGGAAACACCATATATTTT.

The rearrangement uses TRBV9 and TRBJ1-1, with 10 bases fitting TRBD1. The J segment lost 3 bases and the V segment lost 0 bases, leaving 2 bases of the junction unmatched. CDR1 is SGDLS and CDR2 is YYNGEE in the germline V gene. CDR3 length: 15 residues. CDR3 DNA sequence: TGTGCCAGCAGCGTAGGTGGGACAGGGGACACTGAAGCTTTCTTT. Translated: CASSVGGTGDTEAFF.

CDR3 sequence (DNA): TGTGCCAGTAGCCCGGGACAGGGGAACACCGGGGAGCTGTTTTTT. It yields the protein CASSPGQGNTGELFF. The V and J genes are TRBV19 and TRBJ2-2; 9 nucleotides agree with TRBD1. CDR1 and CDR2 from the germline V gene are LNHDA and SQIVND (reference sequence). CDR3 size: 15 residues. V lost 6 bases, J lost 1 base, and 3 bases stayed unmatched.

The rearrangement links TRBV11-2 to TRBJ1-2, with D tentatively TRBD1 (6 bases). Germline V gives CDR1 SGHAT, CDR2 FQNNGV. There are 14 residues in the CDR3. V lost 5 bases and J lost 6, with 16 bases in between. CDR3 sequence: CASSADSAWNGYTF. The CDR3 coding sequence is TGTGCCAGCAGCGCGGACAGCGCGTGGAATGGCTACACCTTC. Combining the CDR3 with reference TRBV11-2 and TRBJ1-2 gives the whole variable domain EAGVAQSPRYKIIEKRQSVAFWCNPISGHATLYWYQQILGQGPKLLIQFQNNGVVDDSQLPKDRFSAERLKGVDSTLKIQPAKLEDSAVYLCASSADSAWNGYTFGSGTRLTVV.

With respect to this clone: The junction departs from the called germline gene at one end, perhaps through a read error. The chain uses TRBV27 and TRBJ2-2; D possibly matches TRBD1 or TRBD2 (6 bases each). The length of the CDR3 is 14 residues. The germline gives CDR1 MNHEY, CDR2 SMNVEV (reference sequence). The CDR3 DNA sequence: TGTGCCAGCAATTTAGGGGGGCTGGGCGGGGAGCTGTTTTTT. This encodes CASNLGGLGGELFF.

This clone was recorded once. This rearrangement joins TRBV5-1 to TRBJ2-3; no firm D call. The CDR3 spans 16 residues. The V gene lost 1 base and the J gene lost 0 bases, with 12 bases spanning the gap. The germline V gene has CDR1 SGHRS and CDR2 YFSETQ. For the CDR3, the DNA is TGCGCCAGCAGCTTGTGGGGTATGGAGAGCACAGATACGCAGTATTTT. Amino acids: CASSLWGMESTDTQYF.

V is TRBV20-1 and J is TRBJ2-7; D call uncertain. The CDR3 is 11 residues long. Germline CDR1 DFQATT, CDR2 SNEGSKA (reference sequence). V lost 8 bases to trimming and J lost 4 bases, with 12 bases between them. The CDR3 spells CSLAGIYEQYF. The CDR3 DNA reads as TGCAGTCTCGCCGGAATTTACGAGCAGTACTTC.

This clone was picked up one time. J is TRBJ2-7 and V is TRBV28; perhaps TRBD1 as D (6 bases). This CDR3 is 16 amino acids long. V was trimmed by 5 bases and J by 3 bases, leaving 20 bases between them. Germline assignment: CDR1 MDHEN and CDR2 SYDVKM. CDR3 region: CASSTTGRATNYEQYF. In DNA, the CDR3 is TGTGCCAGCAGTACGACAGGCAGGGCGACCAACTACGAGCAGTACTTC.

The CDR3 is CASSEGVGLSEQYF. The CDR3 DNA reads TGTGCCAGCAGTGAAGGGGTAGGGCTTTCCGAGCAGTACTTC. J is TRBJ2-7 and V is TRBV6-1; D is unresolved. V lost 1 base and J 6 bases, leaving 13 bases between the germline ends. The CDR3 sequence is 14 residues long. CDR1 MNHNS and CDR2 SASEGT come from the germline V gene.

The rearrangement links TRBV10-2 to TRBJ2-5; TRBD2 agrees at 8 bases. The V gene's germline CDR1 is WSHSY and CDR2 SAAADI. The CDR3 totals 12 residues. With 8 bases clipped from V and 4 bases from J, the junction kept 3 bases outside the gene matches. The CDR3 spells CASALAGETQYF. The CDR3 DNA sequence: TGCGCCAGCGCGCTAGCGGGAGAGACCCAGTACTTC.

The sample holds a few counts of this clone. The CDR3 DNA is TGTGCCAGCAGCGAGAAGGGGACAGCATTCTACGAGCAGTACTTC. Its protein is CASSEKGTAFYEQYF. The rearrangement links TRBV9 to TRBJ2-7, with 7 bases lining up with TRBD1. Germline V gives CDR1 SGDLS, CDR2 YYNGEE. Unmatched junction bases numbered 9, after V lost 3 bases and J lost 3 bases. This CDR3 contains 15 residues.

This clone was recorded only once. This rearrangement joins TRBV10-2 to TRBJ2-3; 7 bases agree with TRBD2. CDR1 is WSHSY, CDR2 SAAADI, per germline. The CDR3 runs to 18 residues. With 2 bases clipped from V and 3 bases from J, the junction kept 14 bases outside the gene matches. As DNA, the CDR3 is TGCGCCAGCAGTGAGCTCACCTCTTCTCCGGGACTAACAGATACGCAGTATTTT. This gives the protein CASSELTSSPGLTDTQYF.

This chain connects TRBV27 to TRBJ1-1; D gene unclear. In germline, CDR1 is MNHEY, CDR2 SMNVEV (reference sequence). V was pared by 3 bases and J by 8 bases, with 7 bases between. CDR3 length: 11 amino acids. CDR3 DNA: TGTGCCAGCAGTTTTGGATACGAAGCTTTCTTT. Its translation: CASSFGYEAFF.

The V call is TRBV4-1, the J call TRBJ2-7, with D uncertain. Trimming removed 4 bases at V and 1 base at J, with 14 bases between. Germline-derived CDR1 and CDR2 are MGHRA and YSYEKL. The CDR3 has 15 residues. CDR3 bases: TGCGCCAGCAGCCCCCGTGAAGGCCGATCCTACGAGCAGTACTTC. This codes for CASSPREGRSYEQYF.

The table lists this clone with a count of one. The chain links TRBV11-2 to TRBJ2-3; D remains unclear. V was clipped by 7 bases and J by 1 base, with 12 bases between them. The germline CDR1 and CDR2 sequences are SGHAT and FQNNGV. The CDR3 spans 14 residues. The CDR3 DNA reads TGTGCCAGCACCAAACCCACCGGCACAGATACGCAGTATTTT. This translates into CASTKPTGTDTQYF.

A few counts support this clone. In DNA form, the CDR3 reads TGTGCCAGCAGTGTCGTGAGGGACGAGCAGTACTTC. Its protein product is CASSVVRDEQYF. V usage is TRBV2 and J usage is TRBJ2-7; tentatively, D is TRBD2 (5 bases). The CDR3 loop spans 12 amino acids. The germline V gene has CDR1 SNHLY and CDR2 FYNNEI. V shed 4 bases and J shed 5 bases, with 9 bases lying between them. Combining the CDR3 with reference TRBV2 and TRBJ2-7 gives the whole variable domain EPEVTQTPSHQVTQMGQEVILRCVPISNHLYFYWYRQILGQKVEFLVSFYNNEISEKSEIFDDQFSVERPDGSNFTLKIRSTKLEDSAMYFCASSVVRDEQYFGPGTRLTVT.

The rearrangement uses TRBV11-2 and TRBJ2-1, with 11 bases lining up with TRBD2. V was clipped by 3 bases and J by 5 bases; unmatched bases: 9. The CDR3 loop spans 17 amino acids. In germline, CDR1 is SGHAT, CDR2 FQNNGV. CDR3 sequence: CASSFSIAGGPDNEQFF. The CDR3 DNA reads TGTGCCAGCAGCTTCTCTATAGCGGGAGGGCCTGACAATGAGCAGTTCTTC.

The chain has TRBV15 and TRBJ2-5, with 12 nucleotides matching TRBD2. The trim removed 0 bases at V and 5 bases at J, leaving 4 bases unmatched. The CDR3 extends over 16 amino acids. CDR1 and CDR2 (germline): LNHNV, YYDKDF (reference sequence). CDR3 nucleotide sequence: TGTGCCACCAGCAGAGAGTGGCTAGCGGGAGGGGAGACCCAGTACTTC. This encodes CATSREWLAGGETQYF.

The V call is TRBV10-3, the J call TRBJ2-1; D unclear. Trimming removed 2 bases from V and 4 bases from J, with 9 bases in between. This CDR3 spans 14 amino acids. The germline V gene has CDR1 ENHRY and CDR2 SYGVKD. CDR3 sequence: CAISEDRTYNEQFF. CDR3 coding DNA: TGTGCCATCAGTGAGGACCGAACTTACAATGAGCAGTTCTTC.

The chain combines TRBV5-1 with TRBJ1-2; D is uncertain. The CDR3 loop spans 15 amino acids. Deletions cut 4 bases from V and 3 bases from J, with 16 bases between. Per the germline V gene, CDR1 is SGHRS and CDR2 is YFSETQ. CDR3 in amino acids: CASSDQPVWDYGYTF. The CDR3 DNA sequence: TGCGCCAGCAGCGACCAACCGGTTTGGGACTATGGCTACACCTTC.

The J gene is TRBJ2-1, the V gene TRBV7-2; D unresolved. Germline V lookup: CDR1 SGHTA, CDR2 FQGNSA. The CDR3 spans 15 residues. The ends were cut back, 2 bases at V and 2 bases at J, with 10 bases in the middle. This CDR3 is CASSLLAFTYNEQFF. The CDR3 DNA follows: TGTGCCAGCAGCTTACTCGCATTCACCTACAATGAGCAGTTCTTC.

V is TRBV29-1 and J is TRBJ2-2; 8 bases match TRBD1. CDR3 length: 14 residues. V was pared by 3 bases and J by 0 bases, with 0 bases of the junction left unmatched. CDR1 SQVTM and CDR2 ANQGSEA come from the germline V gene. This CDR3 is CSVEGQANTGELFF. CDR3 sequence (DNA): TGCAGCGTTGAGGGACAGGCGAACACCGGGGAGCTGTTTTTT.

V and J are TRBV28 and TRBJ2-1, with 12 bases fitting TRBD2. V gave up 10 bases and J gave up 6 bases; unmatched junction bases: 7. The length of the CDR3 is 14 residues. Per the germline V gene, CDR1 is MDHEN and CDR2 is SYDVKM. The CDR3 bases are TGTGCCATGACGACTAGCGGGAGACCCAATGAGCAGTTCTTC. Protein: CAMTTSGRPNEQFF.

This chain links TRBV7-3 with TRBJ2-5; 7 bases map to TRBD2. CDR1 and CDR2 (germline): SGHTA, FQGTGA. CDR3 size: 16 residues. J lost 5 bases, V lost 1 base, and 10 bases had no gene match. The CDR3 loop reads CASSLKDAGVQETQYF. In DNA form, the CDR3 reads TGTGCCAGCAGCTTAAAGGATGCGGGAGTCCAGGAGACCCAGTACTTC.

V and J are TRBV7-3 and TRBJ2-2; no clear D gene. This CDR3 has 14 amino acids. CDR1 is SGHTA and CDR2 is FQGTGA in the germline V gene. The ends were cut back, 1 base at V and 0 bases at J, with 3 bases in the middle. Here the CDR3 reads CASSLIPNTGELFF. The CDR3 coding sequence is TGTGCCAGCAGCTTAATACCGAACACCGGGGAGCTGTTTTTT.

This chain joins TRBV29-1 and TRBJ2-1, with D uncertain. This CDR3 contains 11 residues. Germline V CDR1 and CDR2: SQVTM, ANQGSEA. The V and J ends lost 6 bases and 10 bases respectively, with 13 bases between them. Here the CDR3 DNA reads TGCAGCGTGAGTCTGACGGACGAGCAGTTCTTC. Translation gives CSVSLTDEQFF.